This TCR beta chain is drawn from a study of blood T cells in healthy people across ages. This clonotype was picked up a small number of times. Germline V gene lookup returns CDR1 SGDLS and CDR2 YYNGEE. Trimming took 5 bases from V and 5 from J; bases not matched to a gene: 9. The CDR3 length is 17 residues. Through a sample-barcoded 5' primer and a J-beta primer mix, a second PCR was run for 7 to 11 cycles. Researchers report that a template-switch adaptor with 12 random nucleotides tagged each cDNA molecule. TCRdb itself ran the 5' RACE reads through MiXCR, one entry per CDR3 protein. The sample yields hundreds of thousands of distinct CDR3 sequences, 24% seen once. These data were also filed under a second study, of T cells of mothers and their children.

The source material was blood. The sequence derives from a boy aged 10-17 years in good health. This chain connects TRBV9 to TRBJ2-1; 14 bases are shared with TRBD2. In DNA form, the CDR3 reads TGTGCCAGCAGTCCCGGGACTAGCGGGAGTGGCGACAATGAGCAGTTCTTC. Protein sequence: CASSPGTSGSGDNEQFF.